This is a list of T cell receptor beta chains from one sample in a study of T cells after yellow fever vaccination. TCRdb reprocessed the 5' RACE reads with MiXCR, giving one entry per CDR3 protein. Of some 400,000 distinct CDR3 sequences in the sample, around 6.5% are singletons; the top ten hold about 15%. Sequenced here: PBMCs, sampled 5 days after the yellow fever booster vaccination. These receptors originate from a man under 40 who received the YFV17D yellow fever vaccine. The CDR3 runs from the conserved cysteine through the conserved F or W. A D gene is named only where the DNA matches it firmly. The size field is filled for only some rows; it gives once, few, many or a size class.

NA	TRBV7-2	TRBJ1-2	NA	TGTGCCAGCAGCTTCACCGGGACGGAGGGTGGCTACACCTTC	CASSFTGTEGGYTF
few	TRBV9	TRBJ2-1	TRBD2	TGTGCCAGCAGCGTAGGAGGTAGCGGGGGACGTCCCTACAATGAGCAGTTCTTC	CASSVGGSGGRPYNEQFF
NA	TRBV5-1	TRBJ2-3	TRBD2	TGCGCCAGCAGCTTCTGGACTAGCGGGATTAGCACAGATACGCAGTATTTT	CASSFWTSGISTDTQYF
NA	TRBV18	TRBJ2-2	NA	TGTGCCAGCTCACCGGTTGCGACTCCAGCCCCCGGGGAGCTGTTTTTT	CASSPVATPAPGELFF
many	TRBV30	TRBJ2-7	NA	TGTGCCTGGCGCTCCGGGACGGTGGGGGTCCACTACGAGCAGTACTTC	CAWRSGTVGVHYEQYF
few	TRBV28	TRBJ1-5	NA	TGTGCCAGCAGTTCGTCGGGACAACCACTCCAGACAGCCCAGCATTTT	CASSSSGQPLQTAQHF
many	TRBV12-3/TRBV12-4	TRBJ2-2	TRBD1	TGTGCCAGCGGACAGGGGATGCCCGGGGAGCTGTTTTTT	CASGQGMPGELFF
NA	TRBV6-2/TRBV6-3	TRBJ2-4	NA	TGTGCCAGCAGGGACCCAGGGCGGGCAAACATTCAGTACTTC	CASRDPGRANIQYF
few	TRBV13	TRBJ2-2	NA	TGTGCCAGCAGCGGCAGGCTCGGGGAGCTGTTTTTT	CASSGRLGELFF
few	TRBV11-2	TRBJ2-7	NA	TGTGCCAGCAGGTTCTCTCAAGGGCCCTACGAGCAGTACTTC	CASRFSQGPYEQYF
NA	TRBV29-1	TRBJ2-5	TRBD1	TGCAGCGTCCGGACAGGGAAAGAGACCCAGTACTTC	CSVRTGKETQYF
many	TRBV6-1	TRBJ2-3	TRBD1	TGTGCCAGCAGTGAATTCGGACAGGTCGTAGACCCCACAGATACGCAGTATTTT	CASSEFGQVVDPTDTQYF
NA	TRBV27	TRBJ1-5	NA	TGTGCCAGCAGTTTATTCAGTATCCCCCATTCGACCCAGCATTTT	CASSLFSIPHSTQHF
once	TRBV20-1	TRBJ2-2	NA	TGCAGTGCTAGACCCTGGGGGGGACAGGTACACTCAGGGGCAACCAGGGAGCTGTTTTTT	CSARPWGGQVHSGATRELFF
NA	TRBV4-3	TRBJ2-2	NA	TGCGCCAGCAGCCGCCCGGGTAGGACTACCACTAAAAACACCGGGGAGCTGTTTTTT	CASSRPGRTTTKNTGELFF
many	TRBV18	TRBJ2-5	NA	TGTGCCAGCTCACCACATCCTCAAGAGACCCAGTACTTC	CASSPHPQETQYF
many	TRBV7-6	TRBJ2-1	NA	TGTGCCAGCAGCTTAGATAAGCTGGGATCCAATGAGCAGTTCTTC	CASSLDKLGSNEQFF
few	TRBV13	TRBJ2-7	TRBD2	TGTGCCAGCAGCTTAGGCCAGAGAGTAGCGGGGAGGTGGGAGCAGTACTTC	CASSLGQRVAGRWEQYF
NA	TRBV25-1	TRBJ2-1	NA	TGTGCCAGCAGAACGGGGAGAGGGTTCTATAATGAGCAGTTCTTC	CASRTGRGFYNEQFF
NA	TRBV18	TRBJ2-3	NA	TGTGCCAGCTCACCGTTTGAAAGGGATACGCAGTATTTT	CASSPFERDTQYF
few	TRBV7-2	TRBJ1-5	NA	TGTGCCAGCAGCACCCAGGAAAATCAGCCCCAGCATTTT	CASSTQENQPQHF
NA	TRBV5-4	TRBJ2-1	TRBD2	TGTGCCAGCAGCTTGGGTAGCGGGAGGGCCCTTGAGCAGTTCTTC	CASSLGSGRALEQFF
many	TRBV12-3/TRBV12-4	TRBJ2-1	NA	TGTGCCAGCAGTTTAGCGTTACGGAAGTTCTTC	CASSLALRKFF
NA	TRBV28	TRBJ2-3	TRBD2	TGTGCCAGCAGTTTAGGGACTAGCGGGGACCACCGTCTTGACACAGATACGCAGTATTTT	CASSLGTSGDHRLDTDTQYF
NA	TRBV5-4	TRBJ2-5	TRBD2	TGTGCCAGCAGCCTCGCCCCTCTAGCGGGGCAAGAGACCCAGTACTTC	CASSLAPLAGQETQYF
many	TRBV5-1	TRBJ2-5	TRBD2	TGCGCCAGCAGCCAGCGACTAGCTCAAGAGACCCAGTACTTC	CASSQRLAQETQYF
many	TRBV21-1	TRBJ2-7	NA	TGTGCCAGCAGCAAAGCCAGCGGGAGAAGCTACGAGCAGTACTTC	CASSKASGRSYEQYF
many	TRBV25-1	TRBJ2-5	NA	TGTGCCAGCAGTTGGGAGACCCAGTACTTC	CASSWETQYF
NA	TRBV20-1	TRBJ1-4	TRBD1	TGCAGTGCTAGAGAGGGGACAGCTAATGAAAAACTGTTTTTT	CSAREGTANEKLFF
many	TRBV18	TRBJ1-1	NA	TGTGCCAGCAGCCCGGTCCGCACTGAAGCTTTCTTT	CASSPVRTEAFF
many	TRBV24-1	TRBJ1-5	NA	TGTGCCACCAGTGATACTTCAGGGGTAGGTGGTCAGCCCCAGCATTTT	CATSDTSGVGGQPQHF
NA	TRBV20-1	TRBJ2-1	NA	TGCAGTGCTAGTCGTACTAACCATGAGCAGTTCTTC	CSASRTNHEQFF
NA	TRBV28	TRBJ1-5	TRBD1	TGTGCCAGCAGTGAACCAGGGGGGGGCAATCAGCCCCAGCATTTT	CASSEPGGGNQPQHF
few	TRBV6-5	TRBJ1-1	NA	TGTGCCAGCAGTTACCTTCTACAGGGGAACACTGAAGCTTTCTTT	CASSYLLQGNTEAFF
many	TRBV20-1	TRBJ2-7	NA	TGCAGTGCGCCCACGGGACGGAGCTCCTACGAGCAGTACTTC	CSAPTGRSSYEQYF
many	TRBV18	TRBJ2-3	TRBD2	TGTGCCAGCTCACCAGCAGGCGGGAGGGCCGGAGATACGCAGTATTTT	CASSPAGGRAGDTQYF
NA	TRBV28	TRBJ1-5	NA	TGTGCCAGCAGTTTCGCATATAGCAATCAGCCCCAGCATTTT	CASSFAYSNQPQHF
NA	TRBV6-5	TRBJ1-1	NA	TGTGCCAGCAACCTGGACGGAGAAGCTTTCTTT	CASNLDGEAFF
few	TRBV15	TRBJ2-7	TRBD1	TGTGCCACCAGCAAGACCGGGACAGGCCCCTACGAGCAGTACTTC	CATSKTGTGPYEQYF
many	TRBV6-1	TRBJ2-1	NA	TGTGCCAGCAGTGAAGGGGTGTTCGTCGGCAATGAGCAGTTCTTC	CASSEGVFVGNEQFF
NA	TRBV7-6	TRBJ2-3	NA	TGTGCCAGCAGCCCCATCAGCGGAACAGATACGCAGTATTTT	CASSPISGTDTQYF
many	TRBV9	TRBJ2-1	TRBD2	TGTGCCAGCAGCGTATCAAGCGGGAGCTACAATGAGCAGTTCTTC	CASSVSSGSYNEQFF
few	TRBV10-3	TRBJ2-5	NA	TGTGCCATCAGTGAAAGACAAGAGACCCAGTACTTC	CAISERQETQYF
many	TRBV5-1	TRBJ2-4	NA	TGCGCCAGCAGCCCGGATATCGGAGGGGGAAAAACGGGAAACATTCAGTACTTC	CASSPDIGGGKTGNIQYF
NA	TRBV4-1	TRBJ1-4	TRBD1	TGCGCCAGCAGCCAAGATCCCACAGGGGAGGAAAAACTGTTTTTT	CASSQDPTGEEKLFF
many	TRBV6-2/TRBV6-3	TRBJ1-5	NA	TGTGCCAGCAGTTATGCGGGGGGGAGTCGCCCCCAGCATTTT	CASSYAGGSRPQHF
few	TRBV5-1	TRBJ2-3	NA	TGCGCCAGCAGCTTGGACTATAAAGATACGCAGTATTTT	CASSLDYKDTQYF
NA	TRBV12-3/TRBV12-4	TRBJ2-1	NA	TGTGCCAGCAGTTGGGGGGCTAGCTCCGAGCAGTTCTTC	CASSWGASSEQFF
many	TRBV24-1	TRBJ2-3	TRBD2	TGTGCCACCAGTGGTCGCGGGAGAGCGGGACTACTCACAGATACGCAGTATTTT	CATSGRGRAGLLTDTQYF
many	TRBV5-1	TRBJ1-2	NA	TGCGCCAGCAGCCAGACAGAGAACTATGGCTACACCTTC	CASSQTENYGYTF
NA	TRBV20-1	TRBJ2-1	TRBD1	TGCAGTGCTACAGGGGGCGCGCGGAATGAGCAGTTCTTC	CSATGGARNEQFF
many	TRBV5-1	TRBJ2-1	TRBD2	TGCGCCAGCAGCGATGCTAGCGGGAGAAACAATGAGCAGTTCTTC	CASSDASGRNNEQFF
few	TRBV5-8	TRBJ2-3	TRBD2	TGTGCCAGCAGCTATGGACTAGCGGGAGGTGCAGATACGCAGTATTTT	CASSYGLAGGADTQYF
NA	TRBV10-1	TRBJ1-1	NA	TGCGCCAACAGTTCACAGATGAACACTGAAGCTTTCTTT	CANSSQMNTEAFF